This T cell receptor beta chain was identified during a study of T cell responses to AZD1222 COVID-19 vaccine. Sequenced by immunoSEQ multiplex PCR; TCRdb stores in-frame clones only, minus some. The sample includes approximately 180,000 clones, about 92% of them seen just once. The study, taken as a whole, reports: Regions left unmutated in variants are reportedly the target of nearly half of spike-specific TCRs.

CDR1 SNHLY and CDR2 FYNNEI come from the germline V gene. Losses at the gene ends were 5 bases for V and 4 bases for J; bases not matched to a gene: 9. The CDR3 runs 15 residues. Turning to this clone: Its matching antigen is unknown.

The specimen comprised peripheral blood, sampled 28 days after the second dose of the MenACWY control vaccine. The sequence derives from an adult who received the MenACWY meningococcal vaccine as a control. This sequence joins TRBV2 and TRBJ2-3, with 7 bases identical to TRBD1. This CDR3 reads CASSQLDRESDTQYF. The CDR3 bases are TGTGCCAGCAGTCAACTCGACAGGGAGTCAGATACGCAGTATTTT.